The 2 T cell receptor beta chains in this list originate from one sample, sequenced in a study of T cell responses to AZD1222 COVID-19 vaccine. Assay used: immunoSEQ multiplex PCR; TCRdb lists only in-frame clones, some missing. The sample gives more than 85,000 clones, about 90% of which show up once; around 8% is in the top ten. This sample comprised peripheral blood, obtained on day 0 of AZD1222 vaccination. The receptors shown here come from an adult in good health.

CDR3 nucleotide sequence: TGTGCCAGCAGCTTAGCGGGGCTCCGGGGTGATACGCAGTATTTT. Amino acids: CASSLAGLRGDTQYF. This sequence joins TRBV7-9 and TRBJ2-3; D is possibly TRBD1 or TRBD2 (5 bases each). The V gene lost 0 bases and the J gene lost 6 bases, with 13 bases spanning the gap. The CDR3 is 15 residues long. Looked up from germline, CDR1 is SEHNR and CDR2 is FQNEAQ (reference sequence).

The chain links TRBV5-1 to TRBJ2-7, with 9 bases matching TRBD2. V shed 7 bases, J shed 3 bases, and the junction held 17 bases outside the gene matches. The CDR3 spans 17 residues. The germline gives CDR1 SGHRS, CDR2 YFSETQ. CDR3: CASGGRGGRGRYYEQYF. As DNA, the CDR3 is TGCGCCAGCGGCGGGAGGGGTGGTCGGGGAAGATACTACGAGCAGTACTTC.